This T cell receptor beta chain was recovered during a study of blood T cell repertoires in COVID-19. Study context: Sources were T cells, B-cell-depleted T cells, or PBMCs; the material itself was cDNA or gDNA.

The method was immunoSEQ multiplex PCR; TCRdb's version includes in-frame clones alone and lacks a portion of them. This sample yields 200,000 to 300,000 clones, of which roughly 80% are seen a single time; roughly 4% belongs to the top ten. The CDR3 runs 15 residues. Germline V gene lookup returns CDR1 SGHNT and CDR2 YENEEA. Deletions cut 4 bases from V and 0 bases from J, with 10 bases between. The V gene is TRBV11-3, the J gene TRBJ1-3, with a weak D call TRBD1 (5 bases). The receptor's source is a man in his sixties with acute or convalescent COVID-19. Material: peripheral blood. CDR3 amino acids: CASSSGGASGNTIYF. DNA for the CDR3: TGTGCCAGCAGCTCAGGAGGGGCCTCTGGAAACACCATATATTTT.